Listed below are T cell receptor beta chains from one sample, sequenced in a study of blood T cell repertoires in COVID-19. Produced via immunoSEQ multiplex PCR; TCRdb's table is partial and in-frame only. The sample has some 95,000 clones, 70% to 85% seen once. Sequencing was performed on peripheral blood. The receptors were sampled from an older man with acute or convalescent COVID-19. Both conserved end residues are part of each CDR3. D genes are given only for firm matches. Clone size, where shown, is once, few, many, or a class for clones that have expanded.

J gene,V gene,D gene,clone size,CDR3 protein,CDR3 DNA
TRBJ1-1,TRBV18,NA,NA,CASSPLERNTEAFF,TGTGCCAGCTCACCTCTCGAGAGGAACACTGAAGCTTTCTTT
TRBJ1-2,TRBV10-3,NA,NA,CAISTNVDYGYTF,TGTGCCATCAGTACTAATGTGGACTATGGCTACACCTTC
TRBJ1-2,TRBV7-2,TRBD1,few,CASSLADRVGTYGYTF,TGTGCCAGCAGCTTAGCAGACAGGGTAGGAACCTATGGCTACACCTTC
TRBJ1-2,TRBV3-1/TRBV3-2,TRBD1,NA,CASSQVQGAGGYTF,TGTGCCAGCAGCCAAGTACAGGGGGCGGGAGGCTACACCTTC
TRBJ1-1,TRBV24-1,TRBD1,once,CATSDRTGGQQAFF,TGTGCCACCAGTGACAGGACAGGGGGTCAGCAAGCTTTCTTT
TRBJ1-6,TRBV5-4,TRBD1,NA,CASSPGTDSSYNSPLHF,TGTGCCAGCAGCCCCGGGACAGATAGCTCCTATAATTCACCCCTCCACTTT
TRBJ2-2,TRBV2,TRBD2,NA,CASRELAGTTGELFF,TGTGCCAGCAGAGAGTTAGCGGGGACCACCGGGGAGCTGTTTTTT
TRBJ2-2,TRBV5-6,NA,NA,CASSLPGFHSGELFF,TGTGCCAGCAGCTTGCCAGGGTTTCATTCCGGGGAGCTGTTTTTT
TRBJ2-3,TRBV5-4,TRBD2,NA,CASSLARASGGGYTQYF,TGTGCCAGCAGCTTGGCCCGGGCTAGCGGGGGGGGGTATACGCAGTATTTT
TRBJ1-6,TRBV7-2,NA,NA,CASSLVATNNSPLHF,TGTGCCAGCAGCTTAGTGGCAACGAATAATTCACCCCTCCACTTT
TRBJ2-5,TRBV7-2,TRBD1,few,CASSSRGLGETQYF,TGTGCCAGCAGCTCCAGGGGGCTAGGAGAGACCCAGTACTTC
TRBJ1-1,TRBV2,TRBD1,few,CASGDSDRGTEAFF,TGTGCCAGCGGGGATTCGGACAGGGGCACTGAAGCTTTCTTT
TRBJ2-2,TRBV3-1/TRBV3-2,NA,NA,CASSQWSGYGELFF,TGTGCCAGCAGCCAGTGGAGCGGGTACGGGGAGCTGTTTTTT
TRBJ1-2,TRBV9,TRBD1,medium-sized,CASSAEGQSYGYTF,TGTGCCAGCAGCGCCGAGGGACAGTCCTATGGCTACACCTTC
TRBJ2-1,TRBV30,NA,NA,CAWISYNEQFF,TGTGCCTGGATATCCTACAATGAGCAGTTCTTC
TRBJ2-1,TRBV5-1,TRBD2,NA,CASSLAPVNGGAQNEQFF,TGCGCCAGCAGCTTGGCGCCCGTAAACGGGGGGGCCCAGAATGAGCAGTTCTTC
TRBJ2-6,TRBV4-2,NA,few,CASSQEGQVSGANVLTF,TGTGCCAGCAGCCAAGAGGGGCAGGTCTCTGGGGCCAACGTCCTGACTTTC
TRBJ1-2,TRBV28,NA,NA,CASSPTGLYGYTF,TGTGCCAGCAGTCCTACAGGGCTCTATGGCTACACCTTC
TRBJ2-7,TRBV28,NA,NA,CASSSDSSYEQYF,TGTGCCAGCAGTTCCGACAGTTCCTACGAGCAGTACTTC
TRBJ2-7,TRBV28,NA,many,CASSQRAGEQYF,TGTGCCAGCAGTCAGAGGGCGGGCGAGCAGTACTTC
TRBJ2-5,TRBV30,TRBD1,NA,CAWAQGAGETQYF,TGTGCCTGGGCTCAGGGGGCTGGGGAGACCCAGTACTTC
TRBJ1-6,TRBV19,TRBD1,few,CASSIYPPGQGYSPLHF,TGTGCCAGTAGTATATATCCCCCGGGACAGGGATATTCACCCCTCCACTTT
TRBJ1-1,TRBV5-1,TRBD1,NA,CASSRDREVREAFF,TGCGCCAGCAGCCGGGACAGGGAAGTAAGAGAAGCTTTCTTT
TRBJ1-2,TRBV21-1,NA,few,CASSKAARAYSYGYTF,TGTGCCAGCAGCAAAGCGGCCAGGGCCTACTCCTATGGCTACACCTTC
TRBJ2-3,TRBV27,NA,NA,CASASVGGTDTQYF,TGTGCCAGCGCTTCGGTCGGGGGCACAGATACGCAGTATTTT
TRBJ2-1,TRBV7-9,TRBD2,few,CASSTPGGSNEQFF,TGTGCCAGCAGCACCCCGGGCGGGAGCAATGAGCAGTTCTTC
TRBJ2-3,TRBV9,NA,many,CASSETYRERDTQYF,TGTGCCAGCAGCGAGACCTACAGGGAAAGAGATACGCAGTATTTT
TRBJ2-3,TRBV18,NA,NA,CASSPQGVRTDTQYF,TGTGCCAGCTCACCACAGGGGGTTCGCACAGATACGCAGTATTTT
TRBJ2-5,TRBV20-1,NA,NA,CSAESQETQYF,TGCAGTGCCGAGTCCCAAGAGACCCAGTACTTC
TRBJ2-1,TRBV24-1,NA,NA,CATSGTRGAYNEQFF,TGTGCCACCAGTGGTACTCGGGGAGCGTACAATGAGCAGTTCTTC
TRBJ2-7,TRBV5-1,NA,NA,CASSLGYSGFYEQYF,TGCGCCAGCAGCCTGGGGTATAGCGGATTCTACGAGCAGTACTTC
TRBJ1-6,TRBV7-9,NA,NA,CASSLGTQGYNSPLHF,TGTGCCAGCAGCTTAGGGACACAGGGTTATAATTCACCCCTCCACTTT
TRBJ1-2,TRBV7-9,TRBD1,few,CASSGDRAGYTF,TGTGCCAGCAGCGGGGACAGGGCTGGCTACACCTTC
TRBJ1-6,TRBV7-2,TRBD1,few,CASSGQGGDNSPLHF,TGTGCCAGCAGCGGACAGGGAGGGGATAATTCACCCCTCCACTTT
TRBJ2-2,TRBV30,TRBD1,NA,CAWNSAGGTGELFF,TGTGCCTGGAATTCGGCAGGGGGCACCGGGGAGCTGTTTTTT
TRBJ1-1,TRBV7-3,NA,NA,CASSLTGDEFTEAFF,TGTGCCAGCAGCTTAACAGGGGATGAATTCACTGAAGCTTTCTTT
TRBJ1-5,TRBV9,NA,NA,CASSHPTEWQPQHF,TGTGCCAGCAGCCATCCCACCGAGTGGCAGCCCCAGCATTTT
TRBJ2-1,TRBV7-6,NA,NA,CASSSEDGAYNEQFF,TGTGCCAGCAGCTCGGAGGACGGGGCCTACAATGAGCAGTTCTTC